The rows below give T cell receptor beta chains drawn from one sample of a study of cytomegalovirus exposure and HLA in healthy donors. Profiled with immunoSEQ multiplex PCR; TCRdb holds only in-frame clones, not every one. The data show approximately 80,000 clones, and the top ten clones hold around 1.1%. Specimen: PBMCs. These receptors all come from a woman in her thirties in good health and CMV-seronegative. The CDR3 runs from the conserved cysteine through the conserved F or W. Each record gives: D gene, J gene, V gene, CDR3 protein, CDR3 DNA. A D gene is named only where the DNA matches it firmly.

d_gene: -; j_gene: TRBJ2-2; v_gene: TRBV27; CDR3aa: CASRGSPKVGGELFF; CDR3nt: TGTGCCAGCAGAGGTAGCCCAAAAGTAGGCGGGGAGCTGTTTTTT
d_gene: -; j_gene: TRBJ1-5; v_gene: TRBV30; CDR3aa: CAWRTTGKSQPQHF; CDR3nt: TGTGCCTGGAGGACAACAGGGAAATCGCAGCCCCAGCATTTT
d_gene: -; j_gene: TRBJ1-2; v_gene: TRBV29-1; CDR3aa: CSVQGAVYGYTF; CDR3nt: TGCAGCGTACAGGGCGCGGTATATGGCTACACCTTC
d_gene: TRBD1; j_gene: TRBJ2-7; v_gene: TRBV4-1; CDR3aa: CASSPQGTGDYEQYF; CDR3nt: TGCGCCAGCAGCCCACAGGGGACAGGAGACTACGAGCAGTACTTC
d_gene: -; j_gene: TRBJ2-1; v_gene: TRBV29-1; CDR3aa: CSGLTRFSYNEQFF; CDR3nt: TGCAGCGGGCTGACCAGGTTCTCCTACAATGAGCAGTTCTTC
d_gene: -; j_gene: TRBJ2-7; v_gene: TRBV11-3; CDR3aa: CASSFGGNDEQYF; CDR3nt: TGTGCCAGCAGCTTTGGAGGGAACGACGAGCAGTACTTC
d_gene: TRBD2; j_gene: TRBJ2-1; v_gene: TRBV29-1; CDR3aa: CSVEGQGTSGYNEQFF; CDR3nt: TGCAGCGTTGAGGGTCAAGGGACTAGCGGTTACAATGAGCAGTTCTTC
d_gene: TRBD2; j_gene: TRBJ2-3; v_gene: TRBV5-8; CDR3aa: CASSLLSGGFTDTQYF; CDR3nt: TGTGCCAGCAGCTTGTTGAGCGGGGGGTTCACAGATACGCAGTATTTT
d_gene: TRBD2; j_gene: TRBJ2-7; v_gene: TRBV6-1; CDR3aa: CASSMTSGSAYEQYF; CDR3nt: TGTGCCAGCAGTATGACTAGCGGCAGCGCCTACGAGCAGTACTTC
d_gene: TRBD1; j_gene: TRBJ2-7; v_gene: TRBV13; CDR3aa: CASSFAGQGARYEQYF; CDR3nt: TGTGCCAGCAGCTTTGCCGGACAGGGAGCCCGCTACGAGCAGTACTTC
d_gene: -; j_gene: TRBJ1-1; v_gene: TRBV5-8; CDR3aa: CASSLAADSNTEAFF; CDR3nt: TGTGCCAGCAGCTTGGCGGCAGACTCGAACACTGAAGCTTTCTTT
d_gene: -; j_gene: TRBJ2-7; v_gene: TRBV4-2; CDR3aa: CASSPGGTGTYEQYF; CDR3nt: TGTGCCAGCAGCCCGGGGGGGACAGGGACCTACGAGCAGTACTTC
d_gene: TRBD1; j_gene: TRBJ2-3; v_gene: TRBV13; CDR3aa: CASSGGQGVADTQYF; CDR3nt: TGTGCCAGCAGCGGGGGACAGGGTGTCGCAGATACGCAGTATTTT
d_gene: TRBD2; j_gene: TRBJ2-1; v_gene: TRBV9; CDR3aa: CASSVGSSGWLSYNEQFF; CDR3nt: TGTGCCAGCAGCGTAGGATCTAGCGGGTGGCTCTCCTACAATGAGCAGTTCTTC
d_gene: TRBD1; j_gene: TRBJ1-2; v_gene: TRBV28; CDR3aa: CASSLGQGRYTF; CDR3nt: TGTGCCAGCAGTTTAGGACAGGGCCGCTACACCTTC
d_gene: -; j_gene: TRBJ1-2; v_gene: TRBV6-1; CDR3aa: CASSLGQGSYGYTF; CDR3nt: TGTGCCAGCAGTCTGGGGCAGGGAAGCTATGGCTACACCTTC
d_gene: TRBD2; j_gene: TRBJ2-7; v_gene: TRBV6-1; CDR3aa: CASSELGTSAYEQYF; CDR3nt: TGTGCCAGCAGTGAATTAGGGACTAGCGCCTACGAGCAGTACTTC
d_gene: -; j_gene: TRBJ1-1; v_gene: TRBV4-2; CDR3aa: CASSQAQGPNTEAFF; CDR3nt: TGTGCCAGCAGCCAAGCCCAGGGCCCGAACACTGAAGCTTTCTTT
d_gene: TRBD2; j_gene: TRBJ2-1; v_gene: TRBV28; CDR3aa: CASSTTSVVYNEQFF; CDR3nt: TGTGCCAGCAGTACTACTAGCGTGGTCTACAATGAGCAGTTCTTC
d_gene: TRBD1; j_gene: TRBJ1-2; v_gene: TRBV6-5; CDR3aa: CASSLDRVGYGYTF; CDR3nt: TGTGCCAGCAGTTTAGACAGGGTCGGCTATGGCTACACCTTC
d_gene: -; j_gene: TRBJ1-1; v_gene: TRBV15; CDR3aa: CATSRGQETEAFF; CDR3nt: TGTGCCACCAGCAGAGGACAGGAGACTGAAGCTTTCTTT
d_gene: TRBD2; j_gene: TRBJ2-1; v_gene: TRBV7-9; CDR3aa: CASSSSGRDNEQFF; CDR3nt: TGTGCCAGCAGCTCCTCGGGGAGGGACAATGAGCAGTTCTTC
d_gene: -; j_gene: TRBJ1-2; v_gene: TRBV10-2; CDR3aa: CASSDGGGNYGYTF; CDR3nt: TGCGCCAGCTCTGACGGGGGGGGTAACTATGGCTACACCTTC
d_gene: -; j_gene: TRBJ1-1; v_gene: TRBV18; CDR3aa: CASSINRIEAFF; CDR3nt: TGTGCCAGCTCAATAAACAGGATTGAAGCTTTCTTT
d_gene: -; j_gene: TRBJ1-2; v_gene: TRBV30; CDR3aa: CACPRGGSYGYTF; CDR3nt: TGTGCCTGTCCCCGCGGGGGAAGCTATGGCTACACCTTC
d_gene: TRBD2; j_gene: TRBJ2-3; v_gene: TRBV6-1; CDR3aa: CASSEWVGGPGYTQYF; CDR3nt: TGTGCCAGCAGTGAATGGGTGGGAGGGCCAGGGTATACGCAGTATTTT